A single sample gave rise to the 12 T cell receptor beta chains below, sequenced in a study of blood T cells in healthy people across ages. For the second PCR, which ran for about 6 to 11 cycles, a sample-barcoded 5' primer and a J-beta primer mix were used. MiXCR, applied by TCRdb to the 5' RACE reads, yields one record per CDR3 protein. The table records about 680,000 distinct CDR3 sequences, 49% of them present only once. The sequenced material came from blood. These receptor sequences come from a woman aged 60-75 years in good health.

This clonotype was recorded only once. The chain carries TRBV30 and TRBJ2-1; 13 bases line up with TRBD2. CDR1 GTSNPN and CDR2 SVGIG come from the germline V gene (reference sequence). The CDR3 is 17 residues long. V was pared by 2 bases and J by 6 bases, with 10 bases of the junction left unmatched. CDR3 residues: CAWSTPGLAGVFNEQFF. In nucleotides, the CDR3 is TGTGCCTGGAGTACCCCAGGACTAGCGGGAGTATTCAATGAGCAGTTCTTC.

This clonotype was counted between two and nine times. The V and J genes are TRBV3-1 and TRBJ2-3; TRBD2 matches at 8 bases. Unmatched junction bases numbered 7, after V lost 0 bases and J lost 2 bases. Germline V lookup: CDR1 LGHDT, CDR2 YNNKEL (reference sequence). The CDR3 contains 17 residues. The CDR3 loop reads CASSQDRLAGHTDTQYF. The CDR3 DNA reads TGTGCCAGCAGCCAAGATAGGTTAGCGGGACACACAGATACGCAGTATTTT.

This clonotype was detected a few times. This rearrangement joins TRBV7-2 to TRBJ2-7; 10 positions match TRBD2. V was clipped by 1 base and J by 7 bases; unmatched bases: 7. Germline V gene sequence: CDR1 SGHTA, CDR2 FQGNSA. The CDR3 extends over 15 amino acids. The chain's CDR3 is CASSLDLAGVGEQYF. The CDR3 DNA follows: TGTGCCAGCAGCTTAGATCTAGCGGGAGTTGGGGAGCAGTACTTC.

J is TRBJ2-1 and V is TRBV29-1; 9 bases are a match to TRBD2. TRBJ2-7 explains the end of the DNA better; the J call may be wrong. The CDR3 loop spans 13 amino acids. The germline CDR1 and CDR2 sequences are SQVTM and ANQGSEA. This CDR3 is CSGRLADLNEQYF. Here the CDR3 DNA reads TGCAGCGGGCGACTAGCGGATCTCAATGAGCAGTACTTC.

This clonotype was counted only a few times. The gene calls are TRBV5-6 and TRBJ2-5, with 7 bases identical to TRBD2. Germline V gene lookup returns CDR1 SGHDT and CDR2 YYEEEE. Trimming removed 4 bases from V and 2 bases from J; junction bases left unmatched: 11. This CDR3 comprises 16 residues. CDR3 sequence: CASSPLGGSGQETQYF. The CDR3 nucleotides read TGTGCCAGCAGCCCGCTAGGCGGGAGCGGACAAGAGACCCAGTACTTC.

This sequence joins TRBV25-1 and TRBJ2-7; D may be TRBD2 (5 bases). Looked up from germline, CDR1 is MGHDK and CDR2 is SYGVNS. The CDR3 covers 13 residues. V dropped 8 bases and J dropped 3 bases, with 14 bases sitting between them. CDR3 protein: CASQTGEGYEQYF. Here the CDR3 DNA reads TGTGCCAGCCAAACCGGAGAGGGCTACGAGCAGTACTTC.

The chain links TRBV5-6 to TRBJ2-2, with D perhaps matching TRBD1 or TRBD2 (5 bases each). The V and J ends lost 5 bases and 1 base respectively, with 15 bases between them. Per the germline V gene, CDR1 is SGHDT and CDR2 is YYEEEE. There are 16 residues in the CDR3. CDR3 nucleotide sequence: TGTGCCAGCAGTTATCAGGGAGTCTGGAACACCGGGGAGCTGTTTTTT. It specifies CASSYQGVWNTGELFF.

CDR3: CASTTGDRSSYGYTF. CDR3 nucleotide sequence: TGTGCCAGTACGACAGGGGATCGGAGTAGCTATGGCTACACCTTC. The chain uses TRBV6-5 and TRBJ1-2, with 8 bases fitting TRBD1. The germline gives CDR1 MNHEY, CDR2 SVGAGI. The V segment lost 9 bases and the J segment 4 bases; nucleotides outside the gene matches: 13. The CDR3 runs to 15 residues.

J is TRBJ1-5 and V is TRBV2; D not certain. Germline loops: CDR1 SNHLY, CDR2 FYNNEI. The V end lost 0 bases, the J end lost 5 bases, and 8 bases lay between the germline ends. The CDR3 is 14 amino acids. CDR3 DNA sequence: TGTGCCAGCAGTGAAGCGGTAGTGGATCAGCCCCAGCATTTT. Translation gives CASSEAVVDQPQHF.

A few counts support this clonotype. A much bigger clone sits one base away, suggesting this may be a read error. The V gene is TRBV7-3, the J gene TRBJ2-5, with 7 bases identical to TRBD2. This CDR3 has 15 amino acids. The V gene's germline CDR1 is SGHTA and CDR2 FQGTGA. CDR3 residues: CASSLNGREFNEQYF. The CDR3 nucleotides are TGTGCCAGCAGTTTAAATGGGCGGGAGTTTAATGAGCAGTACTTC.

This clonotype came up a few times. The CDR3 sequence: CSVQLPKSTDTQYF. For the CDR3, the DNA is TGCAGCGTTCAACTACCTAAGAGCACAGATACGCAGTATTTT. The V and J genes are TRBV29-1 and TRBJ2-3; D is unclear. The V and J ends lost 5 bases and 0 bases respectively, with 12 bases between them. Germline V lookup: CDR1 SQVTM, CDR2 ANQGSEA. This CDR3 contains 14 residues.

V is TRBV20-1 and J is TRBJ2-7, with a possible D match to TRBD2 (6 bases). Germline V lookup: CDR1 DFQATT, CDR2 SNEGSKA (reference sequence). This CDR3 has 14 amino acids. Trimming pared 0 bases from V and 2 bases from J, leaving 11 bases between. In nucleotides, the CDR3 is TGCAGTGCTAGAGATCAGGAGCGGGCCTACGAGCAGTACTTC. Translating it yields CSARDQERAYEQYF.